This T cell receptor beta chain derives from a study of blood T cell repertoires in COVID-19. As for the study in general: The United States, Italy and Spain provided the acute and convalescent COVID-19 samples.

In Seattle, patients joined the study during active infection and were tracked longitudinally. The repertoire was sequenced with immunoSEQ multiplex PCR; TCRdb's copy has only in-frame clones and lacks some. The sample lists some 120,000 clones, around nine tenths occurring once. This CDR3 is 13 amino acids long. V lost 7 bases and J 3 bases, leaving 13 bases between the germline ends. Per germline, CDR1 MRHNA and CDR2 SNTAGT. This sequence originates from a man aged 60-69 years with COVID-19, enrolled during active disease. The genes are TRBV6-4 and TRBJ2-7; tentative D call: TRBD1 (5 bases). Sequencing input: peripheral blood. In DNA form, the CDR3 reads TGTGCCAGCAACCCCGACAGTTTCTACGAGCAGTACTTC. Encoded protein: CASNPDSFYEQYF.